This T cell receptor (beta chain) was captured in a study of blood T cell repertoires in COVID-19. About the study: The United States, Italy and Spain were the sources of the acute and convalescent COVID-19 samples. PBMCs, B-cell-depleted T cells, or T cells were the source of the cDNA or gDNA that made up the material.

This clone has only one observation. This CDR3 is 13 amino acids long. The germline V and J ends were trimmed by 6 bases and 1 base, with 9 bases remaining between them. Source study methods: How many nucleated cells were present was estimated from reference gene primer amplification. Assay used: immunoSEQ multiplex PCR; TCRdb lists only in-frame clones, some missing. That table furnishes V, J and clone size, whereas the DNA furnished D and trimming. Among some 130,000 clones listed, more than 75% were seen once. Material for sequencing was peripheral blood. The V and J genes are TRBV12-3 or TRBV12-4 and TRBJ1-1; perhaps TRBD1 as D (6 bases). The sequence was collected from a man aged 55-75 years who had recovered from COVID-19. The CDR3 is CASSRGANTEAFF. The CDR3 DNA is TGTGCCAGCAGCCGGGGGGCGAACACTGAAGCTTTCTTT.